A single count supports the clone carrying this TCR beta chain. Its antigen remains unidentified. The germline gene is not matched at one end of the junction; a read error may be the cause. This sample is part of a study of T cells in localized non-small cell lung cancer. Study-level points and caveats: Longer survival (overall) was linked to higher T cell density in blood. Sequencing was restricted to one tumor region; therefore, heterogeneity remains possible. Out of the top 100 tumor clones, a median 57 were seen in adjacent lung. Clonality of T cells reached its maximum in uninvolved adjacent lung, surpassing tumor.

TCRdb keeps only in-frame clones here, not all; method: immunoSEQ multiplex PCR. The table lists about 53,000 clones, approximately 80% of them singletons. The CDR3 runs to 15 residues. Germline CDR1 reads SGHRS; CDR2 reads YFSETQ. The J gene is TRBJ2-3, the V gene TRBV5-1, with 11 bases matching TRBD2. Source: peripheral blood mononuclear cells, taken before any cancer treatment. The TCR was taken from a man aged 35 to 69 with stage III lung adenocarcinoma. For the CDR3, the DNA is TGCGCCAGTAGCTCGGGACTAGCGGTGGGAGATACGCAGTATTTT. Its translation: CASSSGLAVGDTQYF.